In its sample, the clone carrying this T cell receptor beta chain was seen a few times. The data were obtained in a study of blood T cell repertoires in COVID-19. The wider study: The samples span acute and convalescent COVID-19 from the United States, Italy and Spain. T cells, B-cell-depleted T cells, or PBMCs provided the cDNA or gDNA that served as material.

The V end was cut by 7 bases, the J end by 3 bases, with 12 bases between. This CDR3 comprises 13 residues. Per the original data handling: Amplification with reference gene primers provided the estimates of nucleated cell counts. Assay: immunoSEQ multiplex PCR; the TCRdb copy retains only in-frame clones and omits some. The V and J calls and clone size are taken from that table; D and trimming were inferred from the DNA. The sample lists about 140,000 clones, approximately 88% occurring once. The sequenced sample was peripheral blood. This TCR was recovered from a woman aged 50 to 65 with acute or convalescent COVID-19. J is TRBJ1-2 and V is TRBV12-3 or TRBV12-4; no clear D gene. The CDR3 loop reads CASTSWADYGYTF. Here the CDR3 DNA reads TGTGCCAGCACCTCTTGGGCAGACTATGGCTACACCTTC.